This record concerns one T cell receptor beta chain sequence. The antigen is undetermined. The data were obtained in a study of beta chain features in type 1 diabetes. Study results and caveats: Shorter TCRB CDR3s, moderately but significantly so, were found in Type 1 diabetes patients in all four CD4+ subsets.

This CDR3 region has 17 residues. Germline V lookup: CDR1 SGDLS, CDR2 YYNGEE. V gave up 0 bases and J gave up 1 base, with 15 bases separating them. Expressed TCRB transcripts were sequenced, since all the RNA that had been isolated was reverse transcribed. TCRdb's table, derived via immunoSEQ multiplex PCR, lists solely in-frame clones and lacks some. The sample has 640,000 or so clones; 11% to 15% are singletons. The rearrangement joins TRBV9 to TRBJ2-3, with D possibly TRBD2 on 5 matching bases. This sequence originates from a man younger than 35 with type 1 diabetes. The sample taken for sequencing was naive CD4+ T cells from blood. The CDR3 protein is CASSVASGFQGTDTQYF. In DNA form, the CDR3 reads TGTGCCAGCAGCGTAGCCTCGGGGTTCCAGGGCACAGATACGCAGTATTTT.